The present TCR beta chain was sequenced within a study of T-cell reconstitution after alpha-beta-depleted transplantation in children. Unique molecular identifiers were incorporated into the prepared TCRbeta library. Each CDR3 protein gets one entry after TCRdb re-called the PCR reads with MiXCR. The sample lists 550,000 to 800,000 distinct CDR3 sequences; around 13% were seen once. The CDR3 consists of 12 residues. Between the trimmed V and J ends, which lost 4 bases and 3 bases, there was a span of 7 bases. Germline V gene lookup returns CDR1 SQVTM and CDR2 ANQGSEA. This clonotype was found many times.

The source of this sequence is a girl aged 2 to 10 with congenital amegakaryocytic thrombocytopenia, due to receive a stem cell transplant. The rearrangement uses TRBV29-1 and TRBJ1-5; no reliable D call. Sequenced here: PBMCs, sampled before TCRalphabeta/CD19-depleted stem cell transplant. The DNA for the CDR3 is TGCAGCGTTGGAGTTTACAATCAGCCCCAGCATTTT. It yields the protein CSVGVYNQPQHF.